This record concerns one TCR beta chain sequence. These data originate in a study of neurological immune-mediated disorders. In germline, CDR1 is DFQATT, CDR2 SNEGSKA (reference sequence). There are 15 residues in the CDR3. V gave up 3 bases and J gave up 3 bases, with 14 bases separating them. TCRdb itself ran the 5' RACE reads through MiXCR, one entry per CDR3 protein. The sample yields about 50,000 distinct CDR3 sequences, 15% to 20% seen once. It was blood bank volunteers in Maryland, USA who made up the healthy controls. The J gene is TRBJ2-2, the V gene TRBV20-1; D unclear. This clonotype was sampled from a man between 60 and 70 years old in good health. The sequenced sample consisted of PBMCs. CDR3 coding DNA: TGCAGTGCTAGCAAGGGTCTGGGTGACACCGGGGAGCTGTTTTTT. It encodes CSASKGLGDTGELFF.